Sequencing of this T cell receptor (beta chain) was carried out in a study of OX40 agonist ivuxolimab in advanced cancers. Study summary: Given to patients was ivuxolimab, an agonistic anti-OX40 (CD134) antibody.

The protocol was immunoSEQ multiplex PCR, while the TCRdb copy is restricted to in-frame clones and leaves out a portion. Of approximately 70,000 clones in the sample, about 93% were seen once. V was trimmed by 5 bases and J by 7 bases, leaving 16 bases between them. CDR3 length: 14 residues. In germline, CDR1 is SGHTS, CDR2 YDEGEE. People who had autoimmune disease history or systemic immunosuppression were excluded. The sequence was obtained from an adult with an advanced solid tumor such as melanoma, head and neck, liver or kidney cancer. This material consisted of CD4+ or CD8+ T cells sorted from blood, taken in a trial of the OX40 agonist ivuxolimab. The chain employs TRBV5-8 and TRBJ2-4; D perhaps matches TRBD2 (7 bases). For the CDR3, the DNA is TGTGCCAGCAGGTCATCGGGGGGCTCGAACATTCAGTACTTC. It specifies CASRSSGGSNIQYF. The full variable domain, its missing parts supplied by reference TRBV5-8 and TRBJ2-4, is EAGVTQSPTHLIKTRGQQATLRCSPISGHTSVYWYQQALGLGLQFLLWYDEGEERNRGNFPPRFSGRQFPNYSSELNVNALELEDSALYLCASRSSGGSNIQYFGAGTRLSVL.